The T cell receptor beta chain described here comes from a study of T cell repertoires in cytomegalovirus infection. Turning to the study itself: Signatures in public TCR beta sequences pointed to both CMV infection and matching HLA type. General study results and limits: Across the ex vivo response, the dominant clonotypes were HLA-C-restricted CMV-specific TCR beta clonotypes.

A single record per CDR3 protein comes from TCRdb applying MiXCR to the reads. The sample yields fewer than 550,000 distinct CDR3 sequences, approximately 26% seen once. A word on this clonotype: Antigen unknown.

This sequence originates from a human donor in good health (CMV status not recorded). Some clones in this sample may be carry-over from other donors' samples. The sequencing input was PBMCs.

This CDR3 reads CASSYSQDGRTYSNQPQHF. The CDR3, as DNA: TGTGCCAGCAGTTACTCGCAGGACGGAAGAACATATAGCAATCAGCCCCAGCATTTT. V and J are TRBV6-2 or TRBV6-3 and TRBJ1-5; no clear D gene. Germline loops: CDR1 MNHEY, CDR2 SVGEGT. The V gene lost 0 bases and the J gene lost 0 bases, with 18 bases spanning the gap. This CDR3 region has 19 residues.